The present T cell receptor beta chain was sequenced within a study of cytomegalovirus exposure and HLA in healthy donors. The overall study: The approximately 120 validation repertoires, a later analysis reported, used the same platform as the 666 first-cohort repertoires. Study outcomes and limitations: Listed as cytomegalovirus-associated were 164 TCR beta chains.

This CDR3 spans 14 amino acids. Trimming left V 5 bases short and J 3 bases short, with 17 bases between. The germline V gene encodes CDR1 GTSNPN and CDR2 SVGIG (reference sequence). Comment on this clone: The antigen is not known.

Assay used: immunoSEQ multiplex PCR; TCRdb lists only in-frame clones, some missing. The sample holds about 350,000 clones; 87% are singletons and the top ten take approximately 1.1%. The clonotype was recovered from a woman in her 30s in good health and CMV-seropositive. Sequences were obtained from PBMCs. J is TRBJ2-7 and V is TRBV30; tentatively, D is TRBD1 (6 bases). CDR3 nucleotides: TGTGCCTGGGACCAGGGGATGAACTACTACGAGCAGTACTTC. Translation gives CAWDQGMNYYEQYF.